This T cell receptor beta chain is drawn from a study of T cells in localized non-small cell lung cancer. The CDR3 consists of 13 residues. Trimming stripped 3 bases from V and 0 bases from J, with 0 bases between. Germline loops: CDR1 LNHDA, CDR2 SQIVND (reference sequence). The assay was immunoSEQ multiplex PCR, and TCRdb's table has in-frame clones only and misses some. The sample has under 15,000 clones, approximately 80% seen once; the top ten hold 25% to 30%. General study findings and limits: With higher T cell density in blood came longer overall survival. Median detection of top 100 tumor clones in adjacent lung was 57 clones.

In regard to this clone: Its matching antigen is unknown.

The sample here was peripheral blood, taken before any cancer treatment. The chain recombines TRBV19 with TRBJ2-6; no reliable D call. This sequence was found in a male donor aged 60 or over with stage I squamous cell lung carcinoma. The CDR3 reads CASSISGANVLTF. CDR3 DNA sequence: TGTGCCAGTAGTATCTCTGGGGCCAACGTCCTGACTTTC.